This T cell receptor (beta chain) was retrieved from a study of cytomegalovirus exposure and HLA in healthy donors (dated by TCRdb to 2016 to 2017). For the study in its entirety: According to a later analysis, one platform produced both the 100 to 150 validation repertoires and the 620 or so repertoires of the first cohort. In addition to the first cohort of several hundred subjects, a separate validation cohort of around 110 different subjects was used. The aim of the study was to test whether cataloging public T cell receptors could identify signatures of past pathogen exposure. To predict cytomegalovirus infection status, the study brought together high-throughput TCR immunosequencing, statistical association of individual TCRs with disease status, and machine learning. Here is what the overall study found, with its caveats: In both the original and validation cohorts, the classifier was reported to diagnose cytomegalovirus status with high specificity and sensitivity. A later analysis lacked HLA typing for the validation cohort, so it scored co-occurrence in that cohort across all 110 or so repertoires. A few of the identified cytomegalovirus-associated TCR beta chains were confirmed in vitro to be specific for cytomegalovirus antigens. Most TCR sequences were observed very rarely across donors, whereas some public TCRs were present in many individuals. According to the authors, the approach could potentially be generalized to other disease states and immunological phenotypes. Subsequent analysis determined that TCRs grouped into clusters in the first cohort also showed a tendency toward co-occurrence across the 120 or so validation repertoires, and approximately 93% of cluster scores exceeded 0. In the study, some 160 TCR beta chains were listed as associated with cytomegalovirus.

The library came from the immunoSEQ multiplex PCR assay. Under the source paper's analysis protocol: A statistical classification framework was built for diagnosing cytomegalovirus status from the catalog of TCR beta chain sequences. TCRdb obtained this table from immuneACCESS and retained in-frame rearrangements with V and J assigned. These tables miss some clones; where compared with another copy, unresolved V genes account for less than half of the shortfall, and the remainder is unexplained. That table gives V, J and clone size, and the DNA gave D and trimming. This sample holds roughly 140,000 clones; approximately 86% were observed only once. The top ten hold 8.7% of the sample. In regard to this clone: What antigen it recognizes has not been identified. Within one base of it there is no much larger clone, and no base qualities were kept.

Separate from the roughly 650-subject first cohort, the validation cohort of roughly 130 subjects was the group to which the donors belonged. The germline V and J ends show losses of 5 bases and 6 bases respectively, and no gene match explains 10 bases of the junction. Measured from the cysteine to the phenylalanine, the CDR3 is 15 residues long. Left in the record is the CDR3 DNA by itself, 45 bases read in frame from the first base. The germline V gene (reference sequence) gives CDR1 as LNHDA and CDR2 as SQIVND. Sequenced: PBMCs. The sequence was collected from a man younger than 30 in good health and CMV-seropositive. The chain uses TRBV19 and TRBJ1-5, with TRBD1 identical over 7 junction bases. The DNA sequence is as follows: TGTGCCAGTAGTGTCGACAGGGAAGGGGGTCAGCCCCAGCATTTT. This sequence encodes CASSVDREGGQPQHF.